The subject of this entry is one T cell receptor (beta chain). As processed by the authors: Estimation of nucleated cell counts relied on the amplification of reference gene primers. The data were produced by immunoSEQ multiplex PCR, yet TCRdb's version contains in-frame clones alone and is incomplete. D and trimming were read from the DNA, whereas the V and J calls and clone size are those reported in that table. The table has 150,000 to 200,000 clones, approximately 79% seen once; the top ten hold under 20%. This sample was included in a study of blood T cell repertoires in COVID-19. Study context: T cells, B-cell-depleted T cells, or PBMCs supplied cDNA or gDNA.

V was trimmed by 7 bases and J by 5 bases, leaving 12 bases between them. This CDR3 is 13 amino acids long. Germline CDR1 and CDR2: MNHEY and SVGAGI. The rearrangement uses TRBV6-5 and TRBJ2-1, with no clear D. The receptor was isolated from a woman in her 70s in a cohort exposed to, infected with or recovered from COVID-19 (not recorded which). Input material: PBMCs or T cells enriched from blood (not recorded which). The CDR3 loop is CASKSYEDNEQFF. DNA of the CDR3: TGTGCCAGCAAGAGTTATGAGGACAATGAGCAGTTCTTC.